One and the same sample provided the 11 T cell receptor beta chains below, sequenced in a study of blood T cell repertoires in COVID-19. Sequencing used immunoSEQ multiplex PCR; TCRdb keeps in-frame clones, though not all of them. The sample includes around 100,000 clones, roughly nine tenths of them seen just once. Sequencing was carried out using peripheral blood. The receptors were gathered from a man aged 25 to 40 in a cohort sampled during active COVID-19.

This chain links TRBV9 with TRBJ2-7, with TRBD1 matching over 9 bases. CDR3 length: 15 amino acids. The V and J ends lost 4 bases and 6 bases, in that order; junction bases with no gene match: 11. Germline V lookup: CDR1 SGDLS, CDR2 YYNGEE. The CDR3 region has the DNA TGTGCCAGCAGCCCACAGGGGGACAGGGTCGCCGAGCAGTACTTC. This translates into CASSPQGDRVAEQYF. Using reference TRBV9 and TRBJ2-7 for the parts outside the CDR3, the full variable domain is DSGVTQTPKHLITATGQRVTLRCSPRSGDLSVYWYQQSLDQGLQFLIQYYNGEERAKGNILERFSAQQFPDLHSELNLSSLELGDSALYFCASSPQGDRVAEQYFGPGTRLTVT.

V is TRBV7-2 and J is TRBJ2-2; the match to TRBD2 covers 8 bases. V was pared by 5 bases and J by 1 base, with 3 bases of the junction left unmatched. This CDR3 region has 15 residues. The germline CDR1 and CDR2 sequences are SGHTA and FQGNSA. The CDR3 sequence: CASSHGGVNTGELFF. Here the CDR3 DNA reads TGTGCCAGCAGCCACGGGGGGGTGAACACCGGGGAGCTGTTTTTT.

The V gene is TRBV15, the J gene TRBJ2-3; no clear D gene. Germline assignment: CDR1 LNHNV and CDR2 YYDKDF (reference sequence). V was pared by 0 bases and J by 5 bases, with 18 bases between. The CDR3 consists of 17 residues. CDR3 protein: CATSRDDRSGQKDTQYF. CDR3 DNA: TGTGCCACCAGCAGAGATGATCGTTCCGGTCAAAAAGATACGCAGTATTTT.

The chain combines TRBV5-6 with TRBJ2-7; possible D gene TRBD1, 5 bases. This CDR3 has 13 residues. V was trimmed by 4 bases and J by 1 base, leaving 9 bases between them. Per the germline V gene, CDR1 is SGHDT and CDR2 is YYEEEE. CDR3 residues: CASSPRQSYEQYF. The DNA for the CDR3 is TGTGCCAGCAGCCCCAGACAGTCCTACGAGCAGTACTTC.

The DNA of the CDR3 is TGTGCCAGCACCCCGCCGCGGGGTTCCGGGGCCAACGTCCTGACTTTC. Its translation is CASTPPRGSGANVLTF. This sequence joins TRBV7-2 and TRBJ2-6; a weak D match, TRBD2 (6 bases). The CDR3 contains 16 residues. Between the trimmed V and J ends, which lost 7 bases and 4 bases, there was a span of 17 bases. CDR1 SGHTA and CDR2 FQGNSA come from the germline V gene.

J is TRBJ1-5 and V is TRBV14; D is uncertain. The length of the CDR3 is 13 residues. V lost 4 bases and J 9 bases, leaving 13 bases between the germline ends. Germline CDR1 is SGHDN and CDR2 is FVKESK. This CDR3 reads CASSLVAAGPQHF. As DNA, the CDR3 is TGTGCCAGCAGCCTGGTCGCCGCCGGGCCCCAGCATTTT. Variable domain in full (rest from reference TRBV14 and TRBJ1-5): EAGVTQFPSHSVIEKGQTVTLRCDPISGHDNLYWYRRVMGKEIKFLLHFVKESKQDESGMPNNRFLAERTGGTYSTLKVQPAELEDSGVYFCASSLVAAGPQHFGDGTRLSIL.

The count of this clone is one. The rearrangement joins TRBV3-1 (or the pseudogene TRBV3-2) to TRBJ1-1; D gene uncertain. CDR3 size: 14 residues. The germline V gene has CDR1 LGHDT and CDR2 YNNKEL (reference sequence). V was pared by 0 bases and J by 10 bases, with 15 bases between. CDR3 in amino acids: CASSQDPLPEGAFF. The CDR3 bases are TGTGCCAGCAGCCAAGATCCCCTACCTGAGGGAGCTTTCTTT.

This chain uses TRBV30 with TRBJ1-6; 7 positions agree with TRBD1. This CDR3 region has 14 residues. CDR1 is GTSNPN, CDR2 SVGIG, per germline (reference sequence). J was trimmed by 7 bases and V by 3 bases; bases with no gene match: 6. CDR3 coding DNA: TGTGCCTGGAGGCGGGACAGACAAAATTCACCCCTCCACTTT. This sequence encodes CAWRRDRQNSPLHF.

The gene calls are TRBV25-1 and TRBJ1-2; possible D gene TRBD1, 6 bases. The germline gives CDR1 MGHDK, CDR2 SYGVNS. The CDR3 is made up of 13 amino acids. Trimming took 3 bases from V and 3 from J, leaving 8 bases between them. The CDR3 DNA reads as TGTGCCAGCAGTGACCAGGGGTACTATGGCTACACCTTC. It yields the protein CASSDQGYYGYTF.

The CDR3 DNA follows: TGTGCCAGCAGCTATGGACAGGGCATTAACTTCGGGGAGCTGTTTTTT. This gives the protein CASSYGQGINFGELFF. V gene TRBV7-6 combines with J gene TRBJ2-2, with 8 positions matching TRBD1. V was clipped by 4 bases and J by 7 bases; unmatched bases: 11. Germline V gives CDR1 SGHVS, CDR2 FNYEAQ. The CDR3 runs 16 residues.

The CDR3 region is CASSTDRAGANVLTF. The DNA for the CDR3 is TGTGCCAGCAGTACCGACAGGGCTGGGGCCAACGTCCTGACTTTC. The gene calls are TRBV6-5 and TRBJ2-6; 7 bases fit TRBD1. With V trimmed by 5 bases and J by 2 bases, 3 bases remained unmatched. Germline assignment: CDR1 MNHEY and CDR2 SVGAGI. The CDR3 is 15 amino acids.